The present T cell receptor beta chain was sequenced within a study of blood T cell repertoires in COVID-19. Turning to the study itself: The study drew acute and convalescent COVID-19 samples from the United States, Italy and Spain. Sources were T cells, B-cell-depleted T cells, or PBMCs; the material itself was cDNA or gDNA.

CDR1 is LNHDA and CDR2 is SQIVND in the germline V gene (reference sequence). The CDR3 totals 13 residues. Between the trimmed V and J ends, which lost 2 bases and 3 bases, there was a span of 7 bases. Authors' data handling: Researchers report that nucleated cell counts were estimated from reference gene primer amplification. Libraries were prepared by immunoSEQ multiplex PCR; TCRdb keeps only in-frame clonotypes and omits some of them. V and J calls and clone size are those listed in that table; D and trimming were worked out from the DNA. The sample contains fewer than 45,000 clones, around four fifths of which appear only once.

The chain has TRBV19 and TRBJ1-2; D is uncertain. Sample: peripheral blood. The origin of this receptor is a man in his fifties or sixties with active COVID-19. As DNA, the CDR3 is TGTGCCAGTAGTATATCAGTTCACTATGGCTACACCTTC. Amino acids: CASSISVHYGYTF.